Listed here are 32 T cell receptor beta chains from one sample, sequenced in a study of blood T cell repertoires in COVID-19. Produced via immunoSEQ multiplex PCR; TCRdb's table is partial and in-frame only. This table has 200,000 to 250,000 clones, 65% to 90% appearing once. Sequenced: peripheral blood. These receptors came from a woman aged 50 to 60 with acute or convalescent COVID-19.

This clone showed up just a few times. The chain links TRBV3-1 (or the pseudogene TRBV3-2) to TRBJ2-7; 9 nucleotides match TRBD1. This CDR3 comprises 16 residues. CDR1 and CDR2 from the germline V gene are LGHDT and YNNKEL (reference sequence). J lost 6 bases, V lost 1 base, and 10 bases had no gene match. The CDR3 sequence: CASSQASGTGTGEQYF. CDR3 sequence (DNA): TGTGCCAGCAGCCAAGCCTCGGGGACAGGGACTGGCGAGCAGTACTTC.

This clone was seen just once. The chain is built from TRBV24-1 and TRBJ2-2; 10 nucleotides match TRBD1. The CDR3 loop spans 16 amino acids. Germline V lookup: CDR1 KGHDR, CDR2 SFDVKD. V gave up 3 bases and J gave up 6 bases; unmatched junction bases: 6. The CDR3 nucleotides read TGTGCCACCAGTGATCGGGGACAGGGGTCCGCCGGGGAGCTGTTTTTT. Translated: CATSDRGQGSAGELFF.

The gene calls are TRBV6-2 or TRBV6-3 and TRBJ2-3, with a possible D match to TRBD1 (5 bases). Germline V gives CDR1 MNHEY, CDR2 SVGEGT. Trimming shortened V by 4 bases and J by 0 bases, and 11 bases separated the two germline ends. The CDR3 spans 15 residues. The CDR3 spells CASSFGQGSTDTQYF. The DNA of the CDR3 is TGTGCCAGCAGTTTTGGGCAGGGTAGCACAGATACGCAGTATTTT.

The chain combines TRBV5-1 with TRBJ1-1; possibly TRBD1 for D (5 bases). Germline V gene data show CDR1 as SGHRS and CDR2 as YFSETQ. The V end was cut by 0 bases, the J end by 4 bases, with 13 bases between. This CDR3 comprises 15 residues. The CDR3 sequence: CASSLVRGAGTEAFF. In DNA form, the CDR3 reads TGCGCCAGCAGCTTGGTTAGGGGCGCCGGCACTGAAGCTTTCTTT. The full variable domain, its missing parts supplied by reference TRBV5-1 and TRBJ1-1, is KAGVTQTPRYLIKTRGQQVTLSCSPISGHRSVSWYQQTPGQGLQFLFEYFSETQRNKGNFPGRFSGRQFSNSRSEMNVSTLELGDSALYLCASSLVRGAGTEAFFGQGTRLTVV.

The chain has TRBV5-1 and TRBJ1-5; the D gene is possibly TRBD1 (5 bases). V was trimmed by 6 bases and J by 6 bases, leaving 13 bases between them. The CDR3 spans 13 residues. Germline V gives CDR1 SGHRS, CDR2 YFSETQ. The CDR3 loop reads CASKLGPSQPQHF. Here the CDR3 DNA reads TGCGCCAGCAAATTGGGGCCCAGTCAGCCCCAGCATTTT.

The chain recombines TRBV27 with TRBJ2-7; perhaps TRBD1 as D (6 bases). Trimming pared 5 bases from V and 0 bases from J, leaving 11 bases between. The V gene's germline CDR1 is MNHEY and CDR2 SMNVEV (reference sequence). The CDR3 is 14 residues long. CDR3 nucleotide sequence: TGTGCCAGCAGTCTCCGGGACACCTCCTACGAGCAGTACTTC. Translating it yields CASSLRDTSYEQYF.

The chain is built from TRBV4-3 and TRBJ2-1, with no clear D. V lost 1 base and J lost 5, with 15 bases in between. The CDR3 consists of 16 residues. Germline V gene lookup returns CDR1 LGHNA and CDR2 YSLEER. CDR3 DNA: TGCGCCAGCAGCCAAGTCGATCTCCGAGCCAACAATGAGCAGTTCTTC. It translates to CASSQVDLRANNEQFF.

The rearrangement uses TRBV20-1 and TRBJ2-1; D unclear. Germline values: CDR1 DFQATT, CDR2 SNEGSKA (reference sequence). V was trimmed by 6 bases and J by 10 bases, leaving 13 bases between them. The CDR3 loop spans 11 amino acids. The CDR3 nucleotides read TGCAGTGCCGCATTAGAGACAGAGCAGTTCTTC. Protein sequence: CSAALETEQFF.

V is TRBV27 and J is TRBJ2-5; 9 bases map to TRBD2. V was pared by 4 bases and J by 3 bases, with 12 bases of the junction left unmatched. Germline V lookup: CDR1 MNHEY, CDR2 SMNVEV (reference sequence). This CDR3 contains 17 residues. Here the CDR3 reads CASSSAPWVAGEETQYF. The CDR3 region has the DNA TGTGCCAGCAGTTCCGCCCCCTGGGTAGCGGGAGAAGAGACCCAGTACTTC.

The chain employs TRBV2 and TRBJ1-2; possibly TRBD1 for D (5 bases). CDR1 and CDR2 from the germline V gene are SNHLY and FYNNEI. The ends were cut back, 5 bases at V and 7 bases at J, with 23 bases in the middle. The CDR3 has 16 residues. The CDR3 is CASSTGTSDPMVGYTF. The CDR3 DNA sequence: TGTGCCAGCAGTACCGGGACTAGTGATCCCATGGTTGGCTACACCTTC.

The rearrangement joins TRBV6-6 to TRBJ1-2; D is perhaps TRBD1 (5 bases). V lost 4 bases to trimming and J lost 3 bases, with 18 bases between them. This CDR3 has 16 amino acids. Germline values: CDR1 MNHNY, CDR2 SVGAGI (reference sequence). The CDR3 DNA follows: TGTGCCAGCAGTTCACCGTCGCATAGGGACTACTATGGCTACACCTTC. It translates to CASSSPSHRDYYGYTF.

This clone was counted a few times. The chain joins TRBV7-9 to TRBJ1-5; D is undetermined. Germline values: CDR1 SEHNR, CDR2 FQNEAQ (reference sequence). This CDR3 contains 15 residues. The V end was cut by 6 bases, the J end by 7 bases, with 19 bases between. CDR3 coding DNA: TGTGCCAGCAGAAACCTCGAGGGAGCTCGGCAGCCCCAGCATTTT. Translation: CASRNLEGARQPQHF.

DNA of the CDR3: TGTGCCAGTAGTATAGACGGACAGGGGGCTAGAGATACGCAGTATTTT. The encoded protein is CASSIDGQGARDTQYF. The chain employs TRBV19 and TRBJ2-3, with 11 bases identical to TRBD1. CDR1 is LNHDA, CDR2 SQIVND, per germline (reference sequence). The CDR3 consists of 16 residues. Unmatched junction bases numbered 4, after V lost 0 bases and J lost 5 bases.

This chain joins TRBV18 and TRBJ2-5; 8 bases agree with TRBD1. CDR3 length equals 15 residues. V lost 3 bases, J lost 5 bases, and 8 bases stayed unmatched. Germline assignment: CDR1 KGHSH and CDR2 LQKENI. The CDR3 loop reads CASSPDRGGRETQYF. The CDR3 DNA is TGTGCCAGCTCACCCGACAGGGGTGGACGGGAGACCCAGTACTTC.

This clone was seen at least ten times. The chain combines TRBV27 with TRBJ2-6; tentative D call: TRBD2 (7 bases). The CDR3 is 14 residues long. CDR1 is MNHEY and CDR2 is SMNVEV in the germline V gene (reference sequence). The V and J ends lost 1 base and 13 bases respectively, with 14 bases between them. CDR3 region: CASSLLGGREVLTF. The CDR3 DNA sequence: TGTGCCAGCAGTTTATTAGGGGGGAGGGAAGTCCTGACTTTC.

This clone was counted once. The V gene is TRBV5-6, the J gene TRBJ2-2; a weak D match, TRBD1 (5 bases). Trimming stripped 0 bases from V and 6 bases from J, with 9 bases between. Germline-derived CDR1 and CDR2 are SGHDT and YYEEEE. CDR3 length: 14 residues. The CDR3 is CASSLVRQPGELFF. CDR3 in DNA: TGTGCCAGCAGCTTGGTGAGACAGCCCGGGGAGCTGTTTTTT.

The chain carries TRBV7-2 and TRBJ2-5; D may be TRBD1 (6 bases). The CDR3 is 17 amino acids. Germline V gene lookup returns CDR1 SGHTA and CDR2 FQGNSA. V lost 2 bases and J lost 3, with 19 bases in between. The CDR3 protein is CASSLNSPGTSKETQYF. As DNA, the CDR3 is TGTGCCAGCAGCTTAAATTCCCCCGGGACATCCAAAGAGACCCAGTACTTC.

This chain uses TRBV2 with TRBJ2-1, with TRBD1 identical over 7 bases. The CDR3 extends over 17 amino acids. V was pared by 0 bases and J by 1 base, with 6 bases of the junction left unmatched. Germline V CDR1 and CDR2: SNHLY, FYNNEI. This chain's CDR3 is CASSEAPPGQSYNEQFF. DNA for the CDR3: TGTGCCAGCAGTGAAGCGCCCCCGGGACAGTCCTACAATGAGCAGTTCTTC. Based on the CDR3 plus reference TRBV2 and TRBJ2-1, the full variable domain is EPEVTQTPSHQVTQMGQEVILRCVPISNHLYFYWYRQILGQKVEFLVSFYNNEISEKSEIFDDQFSVERPDGSNFTLKIRSTKLEDSAMYFCASSEAPPGQSYNEQFFGPGTRLTVL.

The V gene is TRBV19, the J gene TRBJ2-5; tentative D call: TRBD1 (6 bases). The CDR3 has 17 amino acids. The V gene lost 1 base and the J gene lost 4 bases, with 19 bases spanning the gap. The germline CDR1 and CDR2 sequences are LNHDA and SQIVND (reference sequence). The CDR3 bases are TGTGCCAGTAGTATAGGGAACAGGGCCTCCCCCCGAGAGACCCAGTACTTC. Translating it yields CASSIGNRASPRETQYF.

The gene calls are TRBV4-2 and TRBJ2-2, with TRBD1 as a possible D gene (6 bases). Trimming pared 4 bases from V and 1 base from J, leaving 13 bases between. This CDR3 contains 16 residues. CDR1 is LGHNA, CDR2 YNFKEQ, per germline. Here the CDR3 reads CASSPYTTGNTGELFF. The CDR3 DNA sequence: TGTGCCAGCAGCCCGTATACGACAGGGAACACCGGGGAGCTGTTTTTT.

The chain has TRBV2 and TRBJ2-7; no clear D. Germline assignment: CDR1 SNHLY and CDR2 FYNNEI. The CDR3 runs to 12 residues. The V end was cut by 6 bases, the J end by 6 bases, with 12 bases between. This chain's CDR3 is CASRELEREQYF. The CDR3 DNA is TGTGCCAGCAGGGAACTGGAGCGCGAGCAGTACTTC.

This chain joins TRBV4-2 and TRBJ2-1; tentative D call: TRBD2 (6 bases). Germline lookup yields CDR1 LGHNA and CDR2 YNFKEQ. The ends were cut back, 3 bases at V and 7 bases at J, with 16 bases in the middle. The CDR3 runs to 15 residues. For the CDR3, the DNA is TGTGCCAGCAGCCAGCCGTCGGGACTTTCTAATGAGCAGTTCTTC. This translates into CASSQPSGLSNEQFF.

The chain couples TRBV18 to TRBJ2-7; a weak D match, TRBD1 (7 bases). Per the germline V gene, CDR1 is KGHSH and CDR2 is LQKENI. The CDR3 has 14 amino acids. Trimming took 8 bases from V and 6 from J, leaving 20 bases between them. The CDR3 nucleotides read TGTGCCAGCCTCTCGACAGGGAGGATAGGCGAGCAGTACTTC. As protein: CASLSTGRIGEQYF.

V gene TRBV19 combines with J gene TRBJ1-5, with D possibly matching TRBD1 (5 bases). This CDR3 spans 15 amino acids. V was trimmed by 5 bases and J by 3 bases, leaving 14 bases between them. CDR1 LNHDA and CDR2 SQIVND come from the germline V gene (reference sequence). This CDR3 reads CASSPPDIYNQPQHF. CDR3 sequence (DNA): TGTGCCAGTAGTCCCCCGGACATCTACAATCAGCCCCAGCATTTT.

Regarding this clone: At one end the junction does not follow the germline gene, possibly because of a read error. The genes are TRBV7-2 and TRBJ1-2; D unresolved. The CDR3 has 11 residues. The V gene's germline CDR1 is SGHTA and CDR2 FQGNSA. Written as DNA, the CDR3 is TGTGCCAGCAGCTTAGATAAGAACAGATTCTTC. Its protein is CASSLDKNRFF.

The V call is TRBV5-1, the J call TRBJ2-2; 7 bases line up with TRBD1. The CDR3 runs 14 residues. From germline, CDR1 is SGHRS and CDR2 YFSETQ. The junction had 4 bases not matched to a gene; V was cut back by 4 bases and J by 4 bases. In nucleotides, the CDR3 is TGCGCCAGCAGCACGGGACAGATCACCGGGGAGCTGTTTTTT. This codes for CASSTGQITGELFF.

V usage is TRBV18 and J usage is TRBJ1-3; TRBD1 is a possible D gene (5 bases). This CDR3 is built from 15 residues. The germline gives CDR1 KGHSH, CDR2 LQKENI. Trimming took off 0 bases at V and 3 bases at J, with 9 bases between the two ends. The chain's CDR3 is CASSPPVQGGNTIYF. CDR3 in DNA: TGTGCCAGCTCACCACCTGTCCAGGGTGGAAACACCATATATTTT.

The chain combines TRBV5-6 with TRBJ2-1; 10 bases are shared with TRBD1. J was trimmed by 6 bases and V by 2 bases; bases with no gene match: 14. Germline CDR1 is SGHDT and CDR2 is YYEEEE. The CDR3 extends over 18 amino acids. Here the CDR3 reads CASSLLTGTGVFSNEQFF. The DNA of the CDR3 is TGTGCCAGCAGCTTACTTACCGGGACAGGGGTTTTCTCCAATGAGCAGTTCTTC.

The chain uses TRBV5-6 and TRBJ1-2; 9 bases line up with TRBD1. Unmatched junction bases numbered 5, after V lost 3 bases and J lost 8 bases. From germline, CDR1 is SGHDT and CDR2 YYEEEE. The CDR3 extends over 13 amino acids. Written as DNA, the CDR3 is TGTGCCAGCAGCTGGGACAGGGCCTCCGGCTACACCTTC. Amino acid sequence: CASSWDRASGYTF.

The J gene is TRBJ1-2, the V gene TRBV24-1; the D is unclear. Germline V gene data show CDR1 as KGHDR and CDR2 as SFDVKD. The CDR3 runs 12 residues. V lost 4 bases and J 9 bases, leaving 11 bases between the germline ends. CDR3 nucleotides: TGTGCCACCAGTGACTTAGCCCAAAGCTACACCTTC. Amino acid sequence: CATSDLAQSYTF.

This clone appeared once. The V gene is TRBV4-3, the J gene TRBJ1-5; D gene uncertain. V was clipped by 1 base and J by 5 bases, with 6 bases between them. The CDR3 loop spans 13 amino acids. Germline assignment: CDR1 LGHNA and CDR2 YSLEER. CDR3 in amino acids: CASSQAIDQPQHF. The CDR3 nucleotides are TGCGCCAGCAGCCAAGCGATAGATCAGCCCCAGCATTTT.

This clone was seen more than once but under ten times. This chain connects TRBV27 to TRBJ2-2; D gene unclear. The CDR3 covers 12 residues. Per germline, CDR1 MNHEY and CDR2 SMNVEV (reference sequence). V dropped 5 bases and J dropped 6 bases, with 7 bases sitting between them. The CDR3 DNA reads TGTGCCAGCAGTGAAGCTCCCGGGGAGCTGTTTTTT. Translating gives CASSEAPGELFF.